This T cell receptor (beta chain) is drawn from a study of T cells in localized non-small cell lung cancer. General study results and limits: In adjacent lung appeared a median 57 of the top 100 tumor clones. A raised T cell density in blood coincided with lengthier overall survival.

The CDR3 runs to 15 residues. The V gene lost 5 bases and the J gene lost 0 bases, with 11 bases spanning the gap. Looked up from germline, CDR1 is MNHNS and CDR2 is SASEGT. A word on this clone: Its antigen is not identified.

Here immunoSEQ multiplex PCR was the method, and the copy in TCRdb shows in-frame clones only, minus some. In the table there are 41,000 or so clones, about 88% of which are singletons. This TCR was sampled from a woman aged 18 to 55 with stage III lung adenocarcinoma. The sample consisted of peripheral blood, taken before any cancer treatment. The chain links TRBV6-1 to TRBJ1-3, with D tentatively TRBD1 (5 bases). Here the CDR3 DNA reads TGTGCCAGCAGTTTGGGACGGAACTCTGGAAACACCATATATTTT. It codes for CASSLGRNSGNTIYF.